This T cell receptor (beta chain) stems from a study of blood T cell repertoires in COVID-19. At the level of the study: Sources were T cells, B-cell-depleted T cells, or PBMCs; the material itself was cDNA or gDNA.

Repertoires were generated with immunoSEQ multiplex PCR, while TCRdb's copy carries only in-frame clones and drops some. The sample includes 200,000 or so clones, 88% of them seen just once. Living in 24 US areas, the participants were between roughly 18 and 89 years of age. The study assigned cohorts using participant-reported clinical history. Recovered status in Cohort 3 required two negative PCRs, clearance, or symptom resolution. The receptor's source is a woman aged 25 to 45 who had recovered from COVID-19. The sample was PBMCs or T cells enriched from blood (not recorded which).

The CDR3 protein is CASSPRDTSSPLHF. In DNA, the CDR3 is TGTGCCAGCTCACCACGGGACACATCTTCACCCCTCCACTTT. The gene calls are TRBV18 and TRBJ1-6; tentative D call: TRBD1 (6 bases). Germline lookup yields CDR1 KGHSH and CDR2 LQKENI. The CDR3 contains 14 residues. The V and J ends lost 1 base and 9 bases respectively, with 10 bases between them.